This TCR beta chain was recovered during a study of CD4+ T cells in melanoma. Generated by immunoSEQ multiplex PCR, the TCRdb table keeps only in-frame clones and is missing some. The data hold roughly 110,000 clones, with about 90% observed a single time. Between the trimmed V and J ends, which lost 3 bases and 5 bases, there was a span of 10 bases. The CDR3 is 13 residues long. The germline gives CDR1 MDHEN, CDR2 SYDVKM. What was sequenced was peripheral blood. The receptor's source is a human donor with melanoma. V and J are TRBV28 and TRBJ1-1, with TRBD1 as a possible D gene (5 bases). The CDR3 coding sequence is TGTGCCAGCAGTTTTCGGGGGTATACTGAAGCTTTCTTT. It encodes CASSFRGYTEAFF.